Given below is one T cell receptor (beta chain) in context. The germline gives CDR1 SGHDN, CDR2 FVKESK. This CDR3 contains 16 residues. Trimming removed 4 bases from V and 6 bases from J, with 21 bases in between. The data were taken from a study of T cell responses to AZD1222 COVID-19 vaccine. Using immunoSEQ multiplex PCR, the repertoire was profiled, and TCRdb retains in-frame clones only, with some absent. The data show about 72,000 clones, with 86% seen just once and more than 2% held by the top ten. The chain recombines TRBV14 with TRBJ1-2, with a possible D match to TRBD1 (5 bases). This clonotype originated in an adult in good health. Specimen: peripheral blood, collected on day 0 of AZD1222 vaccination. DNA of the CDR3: TGTGCCAGCAGCCGTACAGTTGGGGGAGTGGACAATGGCTACACCTTC. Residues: CASSRTVGGVDNGYTF. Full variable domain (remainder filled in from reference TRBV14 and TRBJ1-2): EAGVTQFPSHSVIEKGQTVTLRCDPISGHDNLYWYRRVMGKEIKFLLHFVKESKQDESGMPNNRFLAERTGGTYSTLKVQPAELEDSGVYFCASSRTVGGVDNGYTFGSGTRLTVV.